This T cell receptor (beta chain) came from a study of tumor-infiltrating lymphocytes in primary liver carcinoma. General study points: Tumor specimens were characterized by a significantly higher top-250-clone fraction than blood (p = 0.039). Tumor-adjacent and tumor-blood pairs displayed less overlap than did pairs of tumor regions.

This CDR3 comprises 18 residues. The germline CDR1 and CDR2 sequences are MGHRA and YSYEKL. Taking about 18-32 mg of unsorted bulk tissue, the authors co-extracted RNA and DNA. Each individual tumor supplied samples from five separate regions. More than 80% viable tumor cells made up every tumor sample. A single count supports this clonotype. As yet, its antigen is unknown. The junction departs from the called germline gene at one end, perhaps through a read error. The template, approximately 500 ng total RNA, yielded TCR beta cDNA made with a constant-region primer. Nested multiplex PCR, run for three rounds with slightly modified ARM-PCR, yielded TCR beta libraries. With TRBV1-TRBV30 forward primers and a C-beta reverse primer, the first two PCR rounds were run for around 10 cycles each. Each CDR3 protein gets one entry after TCRdb re-called the multiplex PCR reads with MiXCR. Of roughly 22,000 distinct CDR3 sequences in the sample, more than 70% are singletons; the top ten hold about 40%.

Material: liver tumor tissue from sampling region 2. Subset: tumor region T2, inferior pole. This clonotype originated in a young woman with primary liver carcinoma and hepatitis B virus infection. The chain carries TRBV4-1 and TRBJ2-3, with 13 bases that match TRBD2. CDR3 residues: CTSSQDHITSGGVDTQYF. CDR3 bases: TGCACCAGCAGCCAAGACCATATTACTAGCGGGGGGGTTGATACGCAGTATTTT.